This T cell receptor beta chain was recorded in a study of OX40 agonist ivuxolimab in advanced cancers. Across the study: Aged about 20 to 85 with a mean of roughly 65 years, they were approximately 80% male.

People who had autoimmune disease history or systemic immunosuppression were excluded. Points on this clone: Its antigen remains unidentified.

General study points: CD4+ and CD8+ blood T cells expanded clonally by week 6 at 0.1 to 3.0 mg/kg.

The method was immunoSEQ multiplex PCR; TCRdb's version includes in-frame clones alone and lacks a portion of them. The sample shows 45,000 to 75,000 clones, approximately 83% of them seen only once. Source: CD4+ or CD8+ T cells sorted from blood, taken in a trial of the OX40 agonist ivuxolimab. The TCR was taken from an adult with an advanced solid tumor such as melanoma, head and neck, liver or kidney cancer.

The CDR3 coding sequence is TGCGCCAGCAGCTTTCAGGGATCCTACGAGCAGTACTTC. This translates into CASSFQGSYEQYF. This chain joins TRBV5-1 and TRBJ2-7; D may be TRBD1 (5 bases). The V gene lost 2 bases and the J gene lost 1 base, with 7 bases spanning the gap. The germline CDR1 and CDR2 sequences are SGHRS and YFSETQ. The CDR3 is 13 amino acids.